The following is a T cell receptor beta chain sequence with its context. This entry is derived from a study of identical twins. CDR1 is SQVTM and CDR2 is ANQGSEA in the germline V gene. The CDR3 spans 16 residues. V dropped 2 bases and J dropped 7; count of bases not matched to a gene: 11. TCRdb reprocessed the 5' RACE reads with MiXCR, giving one entry per CDR3 protein. Of around 1.7 million distinct CDR3 sequences listed, around 29% were seen once; the top ten hold more than 0.25%. The V call is TRBV29-1, the J call TRBJ2-1; 10 nucleotides match TRBD2. The source material was cord blood. This TCR was recovered from a newborn girl in good health. CDR3 amino acids: CSVERAGLANRNEQFF. In DNA form, the CDR3 reads TGCAGCGTTGAAAGGGCGGGACTAGCGAATAGGAATGAGCAGTTCTTC.